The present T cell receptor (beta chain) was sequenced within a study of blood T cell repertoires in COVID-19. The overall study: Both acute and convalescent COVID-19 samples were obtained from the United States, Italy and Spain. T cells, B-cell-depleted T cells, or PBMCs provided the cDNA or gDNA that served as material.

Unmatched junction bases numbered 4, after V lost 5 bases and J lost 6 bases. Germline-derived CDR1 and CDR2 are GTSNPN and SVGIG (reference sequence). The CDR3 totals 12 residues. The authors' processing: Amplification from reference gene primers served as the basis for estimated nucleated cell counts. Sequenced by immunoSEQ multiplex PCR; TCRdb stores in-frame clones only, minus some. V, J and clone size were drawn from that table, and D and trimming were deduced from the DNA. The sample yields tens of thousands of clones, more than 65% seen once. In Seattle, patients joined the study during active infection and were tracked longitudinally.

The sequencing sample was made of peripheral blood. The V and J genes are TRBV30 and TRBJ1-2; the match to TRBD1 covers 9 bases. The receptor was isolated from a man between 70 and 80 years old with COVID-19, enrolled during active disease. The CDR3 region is CAWGTGSDGYTF. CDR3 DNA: TGTGCCTGGGGGACAGGGTCTGATGGCTACACCTTC.